Below are 11 T cell receptor beta chains sequenced from a single sample in a study of shared clonotypes between healthy human individuals (TCRdb year 2020). Receptors were amplified or captured by the immunoSEQ multiplex PCR assay. Entries here come from immuneACCESS through TCRdb and include only in-frame sequences with V and J called. Some clones fail to appear in such tables; in the studies checked, an unresolved V gene covers under half of the shortfall, and the cause of the remainder is unknown. Here the sample has about 960,000 clones; around 80% occur a single time. The ten largest clones capture approximately 1.5% of the sample. What was sequenced was memory CD4+ T cells sorted from blood. The cell subset or site label, read with the paper, signifies: CD45RA-negative fraction. The receptor set was obtained from a man aged 18 to 29 in good health.

V and J are TRBV5-4 and TRBJ1-1, with 9 bases lining up with TRBD1. CDR3 length: 16 amino acids. V shed 4 bases, J shed 6 bases, and the junction held 13 bases outside the gene matches. CDR1 SGHNT and CDR2 YYREEE come from the germline V gene (reference sequence). CDR3 protein: CASSRRSGTGIAEAFF. The CDR3 DNA reads TGTGCCAGCAGCCGGAGATCCGGGACAGGGATCGCTGAAGCTTTCTTT.

V usage is TRBV18 and J usage is TRBJ2-5; possible D gene TRBD1, 6 bases. The CDR3 sequence is 15 residues long. Looked up from germline, CDR1 is KGHSH and CDR2 is LQKENI. V lost 4 bases to trimming and J lost 0 bases, with 12 bases between them. DNA for the CDR3: TGTGCCAGCTCACGTCTACAGGGAGACCAAGAGACCCAGTACTTC. Protein product: CASSRLQGDQETQYF.

Notes on this clone: A much more abundant neighbour one base away suggests this may be a read error. The sample has other DNA sequences that encode this CDR3 too. Written as DNA, the CDR3 is TGCGCCAGCAGCGGACAGGGGGAAGAGACCCAGTACTTC. It encodes CASSGQGEETQYF. The rearrangement links TRBV10-1 to TRBJ2-5; 10 bases match TRBD1. The V gene's germline CDR1 is WNHNN and CDR2 SYGVQD (reference sequence). V shed 6 bases and J 3 bases; nucleotides not matched to a gene: 1. CDR3 length: 13 residues.

The V and J genes are TRBV5-4 and TRBJ2-1; D possibly corresponds to TRBD1 (5 bases). This CDR3 has 13 residues. Looked up from germline, CDR1 is SGHNT and CDR2 is YYREEE (reference sequence). The ends were cut back, 4 bases at V and 8 bases at J, with 13 bases in the middle. CDR3 in DNA: TGTGCCAGCAGCCGAGTAGGGGCGGATGAGCAGTTCTTC. Protein product: CASSRVGADEQFF.

The chain carries TRBV11-2 and TRBJ1-4, with a weak D call TRBD1 (6 bases). Looked up from germline, CDR1 is SGHAT and CDR2 is FQNNGV. The germline V and J ends were trimmed by 2 bases and 4 bases, with 11 bases remaining between them. The CDR3 runs to 15 residues. CDR3 in amino acids: CASSLTGGHNEKLFF. DNA for the CDR3: TGTGCCAGCAGCTTAACGGGGGGACATAATGAAAAACTGTTTTTT.

The rearrangement links TRBV19 to TRBJ1-5; no reliable D call. The CDR3 sequence is 12 residues long. Germline CDR1 LNHDA, CDR2 SQIVND (reference sequence). With 7 bases removed from V and 5 bases from J, the gap between germline ends came to 9 bases. CDR3 sequence: CASTYQDQPQHF. CDR3 in DNA: TGTGCCAGTACGTACCAAGATCAGCCCCAGCATTTT.

The V gene is TRBV5-5, the J gene TRBJ1-4; D not resolved. The CDR3 loop spans 13 amino acids. V dropped 0 bases and J dropped 8 bases, with 8 bases sitting between them. Germline V gives CDR1 SGHKS, CDR2 YYEKEE (reference sequence). The CDR3: CASSLAISEKLFF. CDR3 bases: TGTGCCAGCAGCTTGGCCATCAGCGAAAAACTGTTTTTT.

The chain is built from TRBV29-1 and TRBJ2-1; no firm D call. Trimming stripped 0 bases from V and 9 bases from J, with 12 bases between. This CDR3 has 13 amino acids. Germline CDR1 SQVTM, CDR2 ANQGSEA. As DNA, the CDR3 is TGCAGCGTTGAAGATCGCAAGAGGAGTGAGCAGTTCTTC. It codes for CSVEDRKRSEQFF.

This chain links TRBV28 with TRBJ1-1, with D perhaps TRBD1 (5 bases). The CDR3 contains 12 residues. CDR1 is MDHEN and CDR2 is SYDVKM in the germline V gene. The germline V and J ends were trimmed by 1 base and 8 bases, with 8 bases remaining between them. DNA of the CDR3: TGTGCCAGCAGTTTATTGGCAGGGGAAGCTTTCTTT. Residues: CASSLLAGEAFF.

This sequence joins TRBV18 and TRBJ1-2; no firm D call. The germline V and J ends were trimmed by 2 bases and 8 bases, with 15 bases remaining between them. The germline V gene has CDR1 KGHSH and CDR2 LQKENI. This CDR3 comprises 14 residues. CDR3 residues: CASSPIQAAPGYTF. The CDR3 nucleotides read TGTGCCAGCTCACCAATCCAGGCGGCCCCCGGCTACACCTTC. The entire variable domain, with the rest obtained from reference TRBV18 and TRBJ1-2, is as follows: NAGVMQNPRHLVRRRGQEARLRCSPMKGHSHVYWYRQLPEEGLKFMVYLQKENIIDESGMPKERFSAEFPKEGPSILRIQQVVRGDSAAYFCASSPIQAAPGYTFGSGTRLTVV.

The V and J genes are TRBV19 and TRBJ2-1; TRBD1 aligns across 9 bases. CDR1 and CDR2 (germline): LNHDA, SQIVND (reference sequence). V shed 4 bases, J shed 6 bases, and the junction held 4 bases outside the gene matches. The CDR3 spans 14 residues. The CDR3 sequence is CASSTGQGRNEQFF. The CDR3, as DNA: TGTGCCAGTAGTACGGGACAGGGACGCAATGAGCAGTTCTTC.